The T cell receptor beta chain under discussion was sequenced for a study of blood T cell repertoires in COVID-19. Study overall: Researchers got acute and convalescent COVID-19 samples from the United States, Italy and Spain. The analysed material was cDNA or gDNA that came from T cells, B-cell-depleted T cells, or PBMCs.

The CDR3 length is 19 residues. Unmatched junction bases numbered 15, after V lost 2 bases and J lost 2 bases. In the source study's methods: For nucleated cells, counts were estimated from reference gene primer amplification. The data were produced by immunoSEQ multiplex PCR, yet TCRdb's version contains in-frame clones alone and is incomplete. V, J and clone size reflect that table, while D and trimming were determined from the DNA. The table lists 400,000 to 550,000 clones, more than 85% of them singletons. What was sequenced was peripheral blood. The sequence came from a woman aged 25-40 years with acute or convalescent COVID-19. The V and J genes are TRBV5-3 and TRBJ1-1, with 10 bases fitting TRBD1. TRBV5-3 falls under the ORF class, with uncertain function. In nucleotides, the CDR3 is TGTGCCAGAAGCTTAACGGTTACTCGGGACAGGGGATTTAACACTGAAGCTTTCTTT. It yields the protein CARSLTVTRDRGFNTEAFF.